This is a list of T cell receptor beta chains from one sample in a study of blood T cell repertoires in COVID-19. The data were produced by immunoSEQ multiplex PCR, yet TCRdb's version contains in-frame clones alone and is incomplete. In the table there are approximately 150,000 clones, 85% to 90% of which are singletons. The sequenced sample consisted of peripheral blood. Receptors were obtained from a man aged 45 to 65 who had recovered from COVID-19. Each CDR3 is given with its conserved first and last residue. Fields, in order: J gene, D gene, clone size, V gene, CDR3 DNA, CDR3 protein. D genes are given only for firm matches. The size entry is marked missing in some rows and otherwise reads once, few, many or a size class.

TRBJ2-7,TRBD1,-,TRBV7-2,TGTGCCAGCAGCCGTCTACAGGGGGCCTACGAGCAGTACTTC,CASSRLQGAYEQYF
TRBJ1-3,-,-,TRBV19,TGTGCCAGTAGCTGGGGAAGGGGTTTGTCCGGAAACACCATATATTTT,CASSWGRGLSGNTIYF
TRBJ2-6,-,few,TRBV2,TGTGCCAGCAGTGATGGCGGCTCTGGGGCCAACGTCCTGACTTTC,CASSDGGSGANVLTF
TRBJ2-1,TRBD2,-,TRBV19,TGTGCCAGCCGGACTAGTATCTACAATGAGCAGTTCTTC,CASRTSIYNEQFF
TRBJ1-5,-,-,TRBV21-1,TGTGCCAACGAGGACAGGTGGAGGAATCAGCCCCAGCATTTT,CANEDRWRNQPQHF
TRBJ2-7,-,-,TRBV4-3,TGCGCCAGCAGCCAAGAGACAGGCTACGAGCAGTACTTC,CASSQETGYEQYF
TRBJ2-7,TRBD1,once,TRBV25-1,TGTGCCAGCAGTCATACCGGGACAGGGGGCTACGAGCAGTACTTC,CASSHTGTGGYEQYF
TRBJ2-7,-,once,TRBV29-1,TGCAGCGGCGATATGGACACTCTTCGCCTCTACGAGCAGTACTTC,CSGDMDTLRLYEQYF
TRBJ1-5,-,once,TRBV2,TGTGCCAGCAGTGCCACAAAATTAAATCAGCCCCAGCATTTT,CASSATKLNQPQHF
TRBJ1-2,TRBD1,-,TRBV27,TGTGCCAGCAGTCGACAGGGGGCGCGGAGTAGCTATGGCTACACCTTC,CASSRQGARSSYGYTF
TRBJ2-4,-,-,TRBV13,TGTGCCAGCAGCTTGGTAAAAACAGGGAGCATTCAGTACTTC,CASSLVKTGSIQYF
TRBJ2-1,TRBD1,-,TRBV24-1,TGTGCCACCAGTGGTGACAGGGATGAGCAGTTCTTC,CATSGDRDEQFF
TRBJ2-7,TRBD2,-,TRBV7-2,TGTGCCAGCAGCTTAGGAACAGGGACTAGCGGAGCCTACGAGCAGTACTTC,CASSLGTGTSGAYEQYF
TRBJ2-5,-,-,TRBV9,TGTGCCAGCAGCTCCCGGGGGGCGGGTGGGACTCACTTC,CASSSRGAGGTHF
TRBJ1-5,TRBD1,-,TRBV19,TGTGCCAGTAGGGAGGACAGGGGAGACAATCAGCCCCAGCATTTT,CASREDRGDNQPQHF
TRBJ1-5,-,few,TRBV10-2,TGCGCCAGCAGTGAGACAGGGAGCAATCAGCCCCAGCATTTT,CASSETGSNQPQHF
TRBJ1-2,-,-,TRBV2,TGTGCCAGCAGTGAGGTCGGTAACTATGGCTACACCTTC,CASSEVGNYGYTF
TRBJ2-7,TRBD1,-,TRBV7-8,TGTGCCAGCACCTGGGACAGGAGCTCCTACGAGCAGTACTTC,CASTWDRSSYEQYF
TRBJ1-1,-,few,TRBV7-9,TGTGCCAGCAGCCCACGGACACTTGAACGAGGCACTGAAGCTTTCTTT,CASSPRTLERGTEAFF
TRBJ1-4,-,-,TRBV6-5,TGTGCCAGCAGACCCGGGAATGAAAAACTGTTTTTT,CASRPGNEKLFF
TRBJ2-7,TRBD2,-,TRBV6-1,TGTGCCAGCAGTGAAACCTCTGGCGGGAGGGGAGAGCAGTACTTC,CASSETSGGRGEQYF